This T cell receptor beta chain was sequenced for a study of response to subunit inactivated influenza vaccine. Findings and limits, study-wide: Authors proposed each seasonal influenza vaccination draws in few new T cells.

This clonotype came up a few times. Its specificity is unknown. This CDR3 region has 15 residues. The ends were cut back, 5 bases at V and 4 bases at J, with 18 bases in the middle. In germline, CDR1 is SGHRS, CDR2 YFSETQ. TCRdb passed the RT-PCR reads through MiXCR, listing each CDR3 protein once. The data contain about 800,000 distinct CDR3 sequences, around 21% of them singletons. The V call is TRBV5-1, the J call TRBJ2-5, with D possibly TRBD1 on 6 matching bases. This specimen consisted of PBMCs from blood, obtained 5 days after vaccination. This TCR derives from a man aged 45-60 years who received an inactivated influenza vaccine. The DNA for the CDR3 is TGCGCCAGCAGTTCGGGGACGGGACATGGAGAGACCCAGTACTTC. Translated: CASSSGTGHGETQYF.